Below are 23 T cell receptor beta chains sequenced from a single sample in a study of technical replicates of blood from a few donors. Here immunoSEQ multiplex PCR was the method, and the copy in TCRdb shows in-frame clones only, minus some. Among approximately 51,000 clones listed, roughly 95% were seen once. Specimen: PBMCs. The origin of the receptors is a human donor in good health. Some clones in this sample may be carry-over from other donors' samples.

This chain uses TRBV5-1 with TRBJ1-1; D possibly corresponds to TRBD1 (6 bases). V was shortened by 1 base and J by 5 bases, with 9 bases between the two germline ends. This CDR3 has 13 residues. Germline values: CDR1 SGHRS, CDR2 YFSETQ. The CDR3 here is CASSLSQGTEAFF. CDR3 bases: TGCGCCAGCAGCTTGTCGCAGGGGACTGAAGCTTTCTTT.

The chain uses TRBV9 and TRBJ2-1, with 10 bases lining up with TRBD2. Germline V CDR1 and CDR2: SGDLS, YYNGEE. The CDR3 contains 15 residues. V lost 3 bases to trimming and J lost 1 base; unmatched junction nucleotides: 1. The CDR3 nucleotides read TGTGCCAGCAGCGGACTAGCGGGTTCCTACAATGAGCAGTTCTTC. Amino acids: CASSGLAGSYNEQFF.

The V and J genes are TRBV30 and TRBJ1-1, with D perhaps TRBD1 (5 bases). The CDR3 runs 12 residues. V was shortened by 5 bases and J by 5 bases, with 12 bases between the two germline ends. Per germline, CDR1 GTSNPN and CDR2 SVGIG (reference sequence). CDR3: CAWVEEGTEAFF. The CDR3 DNA is TGTGCCTGGGTAGAGGAGGGGACTGAAGCTTTCTTT.

V is TRBV30 and J is TRBJ1-3; D is unresolved. In germline, CDR1 is GTSNPN, CDR2 SVGIG (reference sequence). The CDR3 spans 12 residues. Trimming left V 3 bases short and J 1 base short, with 4 bases between. Here the CDR3 DNA reads TGTGCCTGGAGCATGTCTGGAAACACCATATATTTT. It yields the protein CAWSMSGNTIYF. Full variable domain (missing parts from reference TRBV30 and TRBJ1-3): SQTIHQWPATLVQPVGSPLSLECTVEGTSNPNLYWYRQAAGRGLQLLFYSVGIGQISSEVPQNLSASRPQDRQFILSSKKLLLSDSGFYLCAWSMSGNTIYFGEGSWLTVV.

The table lists this clone with a count of one. The rearrangement uses TRBV27 and TRBJ1-4; 11 bases match TRBD1. The CDR3 loop spans 15 amino acids. With V trimmed by 6 bases and J by 8 bases, 8 bases remained unmatched. From germline, CDR1 is MNHEY and CDR2 SMNVEV (reference sequence). The CDR3 sequence is CASRRLGTGGEKLFF. The CDR3 DNA follows: TGTGCCAGCAGGCGCTTGGGGACAGGGGGGGAAAAACTGTTTTTT. Complete variable domain (other parts from reference TRBV27 and TRBJ1-4): EAQVTQNPRYLITVTGKKLTVTCSQNMNHEYMSWYRQDPGLGLRQIYYSMNVEVTDKGDVPEGYKVSRKEKRNFPLILESPSPNQTSLYFCASRRLGTGGEKLFFGSGTQLSVL.

The genes are TRBV7-2 and TRBJ2-7; D call uncertain. This CDR3 comprises 13 residues. Trimming shortened V by 6 bases and J by 0 bases, and 9 bases separated the two germline ends. The germline CDR1 and CDR2 sequences are SGHTA and FQGNSA. This CDR3 reads CASSSSSSYEQYF. The CDR3 DNA reads as TGTGCCAGCAGTAGCTCTAGCTCCTACGAGCAGTACTTC.

This chain joins TRBV12-5 and TRBJ2-2; the match to TRBD2 covers 11 bases. Germline loops: CDR1 LGHNT, CDR2 FRNRAP. This CDR3 spans 16 amino acids. Losses at the gene ends were 6 bases for V and 7 bases for J; bases not matched to a gene: 10. CDR3 sequence (DNA): TGTGCTAGTGGAGCTAGCGGGGGGCCTAACGACGGGGAGCTGTTTTTT. It translates to CASGASGGPNDGELFF.

This clone showed up just once. This chain uses TRBV7-9 with TRBJ2-7; 8 nucleotides agree with TRBD1. The CDR3 has 14 residues. V lost 7 bases to trimming and J lost 5 bases; unmatched junction nucleotides: 10. The germline gives CDR1 SEHNR, CDR2 FQNEAQ (reference sequence). CDR3 coding DNA: TGTGCCAGCACTATGACAGGGGTTACCCACGAGCAGTACTTC. It specifies CASTMTGVTHEQYF.

The gene calls are TRBV5-8 and TRBJ1-3, with TRBD1 matching over 7 bases. CDR3 length: 15 residues. V lost 3 bases, J lost 2 bases, and 5 bases stayed unmatched. Germline values: CDR1 SGHTS, CDR2 YDEGEE. CDR3 DNA sequence: TGTGCCAGCAGCTCCCTCGGGACAGCTGGAAACACCATATATTTT. Its translation: CASSSLGTAGNTIYF.

This chain connects TRBV5-1 to TRBJ1-1; D is possibly TRBD1 (6 bases). Germline V gene lookup returns CDR1 SGHRS and CDR2 YFSETQ. The CDR3 length is 15 residues. The V and J ends lost 3 bases and 2 bases respectively, with 14 bases between them. In DNA form, the CDR3 reads TGCGCCAGCAGCTGGCAGGGGAGCCCAAACACTGAAGCTTTCTTT. Protein sequence: CASSWQGSPNTEAFF.

The chain combines TRBV19 with TRBJ1-1; D gene ambiguous. Trimming cost V 5 bases and J 0 bases, with 10 bases left between them. The germline CDR1 and CDR2 sequences are LNHDA and SQIVND (reference sequence). The CDR3 extends over 14 amino acids. CDR3 loop: CASSGQYMNTEAFF. CDR3 DNA: TGTGCCAGTAGTGGCCAGTACATGAACACTGAAGCTTTCTTT.

In nucleotides, the CDR3 is TGTGCCAGCAGCTTGGACCAGGCGCTAAGTTCACCCCTCCACTTT. Protein: CASSLDQALSSPLHF. The chain has TRBV5-4 and TRBJ1-6; no definite D call. CDR1 and CDR2 (germline): SGHNT, YYREEE (reference sequence). The CDR3 length is 15 residues. V lost 0 bases and J lost 9, with 13 bases in between.

The chain has TRBV7-3 and TRBJ2-2, with 10 bases fitting TRBD2. The germline V gene has CDR1 SGHTA and CDR2 FQGTGA. The CDR3 consists of 18 residues. The J segment lost 2 bases and the V segment lost 4 bases, leaving 10 bases of the junction unmatched. The CDR3 loop is CASSSTSSSGGNTGELFF. The CDR3 DNA reads as TGTGCCAGCAGCTCGACCTCTTCTAGCGGGGGTAACACCGGGGAGCTGTTTTTT.

The chain combines TRBV28 with TRBJ1-3; unclear D gene. Germline CDR1 reads MDHEN; CDR2 reads SYDVKM. The CDR3 has 14 amino acids. V gave up 5 bases and J gave up 0 bases, with 8 bases separating them. CDR3 in DNA: TGTGCCAGCAGTGGGAGACACTCTGGAAACACCATATATTTT. This gives the protein CASSGRHSGNTIYF.

V is TRBV6-5 and J is TRBJ1-1, with 7 bases matching TRBD1. The germline V gene has CDR1 MNHEY and CDR2 SVGAGI. This CDR3 contains 15 residues. V dropped 2 bases and J dropped 2; count of bases not matched to a gene: 5. The CDR3 DNA follows: TGTGCCAGCAGTTACAGGGGGCTGAGAAACACTGAAGCTTTCTTT. It is translated as CASSYRGLRNTEAFF.

The CDR3 DNA sequence: TGTGCCAGCAGCTCGGGACAGGGCCTCACCGGGGAGCTGTTTTTT. Residues: CASSSGQGLTGELFF. This chain links TRBV7-6 with TRBJ2-2, with 9 bases aligning to TRBD1. Trimming removed 4 bases from V and 4 bases from J; junction bases left unmatched: 4. This CDR3 region has 15 residues. Germline lookup yields CDR1 SGHVS and CDR2 FNYEAQ.

This sequence joins TRBV7-6 and TRBJ2-1; D perhaps matches TRBD2 (5 bases). This CDR3 region has 13 residues. Germline-derived CDR1 and CDR2 are SGHVS and FNYEAQ. V lost 3 bases and J lost 6, with 9 bases in between. Here the CDR3 DNA reads TGTGCCAGCAGCTTCACTAGTTCCAATGAGCAGTTCTTC. Amino acids: CASSFTSSNEQFF.

The V and J genes are TRBV11-3 and TRBJ2-5, with D maybe TRBD1 (6 bases). Germline V gene sequence: CDR1 SGHNT, CDR2 YENEEA. V gave up 5 bases and J gave up 5 bases, with 9 bases separating them. There are 12 residues in the CDR3. CDR3 sequence (DNA): TGTGCCAGCAGCATTAGGGGGGAGACCCAGTACTTC. Its translation is CASSIRGETQYF.

The chain employs TRBV5-1 and TRBJ2-3; D may be TRBD2 (5 bases). V shed 6 bases and J shed 1 base, with 6 bases lying between them. Germline-derived CDR1 and CDR2 are SGHRS and YFSETQ. The CDR3 covers 12 residues. The CDR3 DNA reads as TGCGCCAGCAAGGGAGGCACAGATACGCAGTATTTT. It is translated as CASKGGTDTQYF.

The chain uses TRBV4-1 and TRBJ2-2; the match to TRBD2 covers 8 bases. This CDR3 comprises 18 residues. Unmatched junction bases numbered 15, after V lost 5 bases and J lost 4 bases. The germline gives CDR1 MGHRA, CDR2 YSYEKL. Written as DNA, the CDR3 is TGCGCCAGCAGCGGCCGCATCTACGGGGGGGGTGGCACCGGGGAGCTGTTTTTT. The encoded protein is CASSGRIYGGGGTGELFF.

V usage is TRBV14 and J usage is TRBJ2-3, with TRBD1 matching 9 bases. With 5 bases clipped from V and 4 bases from J, the junction kept 7 bases outside the gene matches. The CDR3 is 15 amino acids. The germline gives CDR1 SGHDN, CDR2 FVKESK. In DNA form, the CDR3 reads TGTGCCAGCAGCACCCTACAGGGGGCCCCAGATACGCAGTATTTT. Amino acids: CASSTLQGAPDTQYF.

The chain carries TRBV6-5 and TRBJ2-7; the match to TRBD1 covers 7 bases. V lost 5 bases and J lost 1; bases outside the gene matches: 5. The CDR3 spans 14 residues. Germline V CDR1 and CDR2: MNHEY, SVGAGI. In DNA, the CDR3 is TGTGCCAGCAGTGCGGACAGGTCTTCCTACGAGCAGTACTTC. Its translation: CASSADRSSYEQYF.

The CDR3 DNA is TGTGCCAGCAGTCCCCTTTGGACAGGCGGCACTGAAGCTTTCTTT. Its protein product is CASSPLWTGGTEAFF. The J gene is TRBJ1-1, the V gene TRBV2; 7 bases agree with TRBD1. From germline, CDR1 is SNHLY and CDR2 FYNNEI. The CDR3 spans 15 residues. V lost 5 bases and J lost 4; bases outside the gene matches: 10.